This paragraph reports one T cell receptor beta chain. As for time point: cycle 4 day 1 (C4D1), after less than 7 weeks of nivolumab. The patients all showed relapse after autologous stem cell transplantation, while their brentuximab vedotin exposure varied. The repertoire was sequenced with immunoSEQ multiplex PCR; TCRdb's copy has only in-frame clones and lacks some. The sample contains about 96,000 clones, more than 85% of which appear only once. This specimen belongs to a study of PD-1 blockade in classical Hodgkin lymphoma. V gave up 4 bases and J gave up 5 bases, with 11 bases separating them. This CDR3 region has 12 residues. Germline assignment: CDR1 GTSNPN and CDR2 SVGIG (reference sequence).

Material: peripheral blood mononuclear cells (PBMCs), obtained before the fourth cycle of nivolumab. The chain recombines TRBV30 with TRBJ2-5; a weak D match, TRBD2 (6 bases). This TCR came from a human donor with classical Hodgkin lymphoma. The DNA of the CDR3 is TGTGCCTGGATGCGGGATGGCGAGACCCAGTACTTC. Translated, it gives CAWMRDGETQYF.